These 29 T cell receptor beta chains share one sample of origin, sequenced in a study of blood T cell repertoires in COVID-19. Here immunoSEQ multiplex PCR was the method, and the copy in TCRdb shows in-frame clones only, minus some. Of approximately 250,000 clones in the sample, roughly 82% were seen once. The sequenced material came from peripheral blood. Receptors were obtained from a woman aged 40 to 50 who had recovered from COVID-19.

The chain has TRBV2 and TRBJ1-2, with D maybe TRBD1 (5 bases). The CDR3 contains 14 residues. Germline loops: CDR1 SNHLY, CDR2 FYNNEI. V lost 7 bases and J 8 bases, leaving 20 bases between the germline ends. CDR3 loop: CASNPQTGGFGYTF. The CDR3 coding sequence is TGTGCCAGCAACCCTCAAACGGGGGGGTTCGGCTACACCTTC.

This chain links TRBV6-5 with TRBJ1-1; D is unresolved. V lost 6 bases, J lost 11 bases, and 13 bases lay in between. From germline, CDR1 is MNHEY and CDR2 SVGAGI. The CDR3 loop spans 11 amino acids. This CDR3 reads CASRRDSWAFF. The CDR3 DNA reads as TGTGCCAGCAGGAGAGACTCCTGGGCTTTCTTT.

This chain uses TRBV11-2 with TRBJ2-3; TRBD1 aligns across 8 bases. V lost 7 bases to trimming and J lost 2 bases; unmatched junction nucleotides: 8. The CDR3 is made up of 15 amino acids. Looked up from germline, CDR1 is SGHAT and CDR2 is FQNNGV. CDR3 residues: CASTRGQALTDTQYF. In DNA form, the CDR3 reads TGTGCCAGCACCAGGGGACAGGCACTCACAGATACGCAGTATTTT.

This chain joins TRBV5-6 and TRBJ2-1; tentative D call: TRBD1 (5 bases). The V gene's germline CDR1 is SGHDT and CDR2 YYEEEE. This CDR3 has 15 residues. Trimming left V 8 bases short and J 0 bases short, with 15 bases between. The CDR3 DNA sequence: TGTGCCAGTTACCTTGGGGCGAGCTCCTACAATGAGCAGTTCTTC. Translating it yields CASYLGASSYNEQFF. Full variable domain (rest looked up from reference TRBV5-6 and TRBJ2-1): DAGVTQSPTHLIKTRGQQVTLRCSPKSGHDTVSWYQQALGQGPQFIFQYYEEEERQRGNFPDRFSGHQFPNYSSELNVNALLLGDSALYLCASYLGASSYNEQFFGPGTRLTVL.

V usage is TRBV7-2 and J usage is TRBJ1-4; D is possibly TRBD1 (6 bases). This CDR3 region has 16 residues. V was clipped by 0 bases and J by 7 bases, with 15 bases between them. The V gene's germline CDR1 is SGHTA and CDR2 FQGNSA. CDR3 in DNA: TGTGCCAGCAGCTTAGCGGGGAGACAGGAAGGTGAAAAACTGTTTTTT. The encoded protein is CASSLAGRQEGEKLFF.

This clone came up once. This chain uses TRBV3-1 (or the pseudogene TRBV3-2) with TRBJ2-7, with 7 bases lining up with TRBD1. The CDR3 length is 14 residues. J was trimmed by 0 bases and V by 4 bases; bases with no gene match: 3. The germline gives CDR1 LGHDT, CDR2 YNNKEL (reference sequence). The CDR3 protein is CASSPWDSSYEQYF. Written as DNA, the CDR3 is TGTGCCAGCAGCCCCTGGGACAGCTCCTACGAGCAGTACTTC.

V and J are TRBV5-4 and TRBJ2-6, with D tentatively TRBD1 (6 bases). The CDR3 is 18 amino acids. The V and J ends lost 2 bases and 4 bases respectively, with 19 bases between them. The germline CDR1 and CDR2 sequences are SGHNT and YYREEE (reference sequence). The CDR3 nucleotides are TGTGCCAGCAGCTTTCTTGGGGGCTCCGGCGTCGGGGCCAACGTCCTGACTTTC. This translates into CASSFLGGSGVGANVLTF.

V and J are TRBV11-2 and TRBJ2-3, with unresolved D. Between the trimmed V and J ends, which lost 1 base and 4 bases, there was a span of 6 bases. The CDR3 is made up of 13 amino acids. Looked up from germline, CDR1 is SGHAT and CDR2 is FQNNGV. The CDR3 DNA reads as TGTGCCAGCAGCTTAGGGGCCTCAGATACGCAGTATTTT. The encoded protein is CASSLGASDTQYF.

The chain uses TRBV4-2 and TRBJ1-2, with D maybe TRBD1 (5 bases). V lost 1 base, J lost 11 bases, and 11 bases lay in between. CDR1 is LGHNA and CDR2 is YNFKEQ in the germline V gene. CDR3 size: 12 residues. CDR3 in DNA: TGTGCCAGCAGCCAAGCGGGGGGGAGGTACACCTTC. Translated, it gives CASSQAGGRYTF.

The rearrangement links TRBV6-5 to TRBJ1-1; no definite D call. The CDR3 length is 13 residues. Trimming left V 6 bases short and J 4 bases short, with 12 bases between. Germline V gene data show CDR1 as MNHEY and CDR2 as SVGAGI. The CDR3 spells CASRRGLATEAFF. The CDR3 bases are TGTGCCAGCAGAAGAGGGTTGGCCACTGAAGCTTTCTTT.

A remark on this clone: A read error is the likely source, as a far larger clone sits one nucleotide away. This chain joins TRBV3-1 (or the pseudogene TRBV3-2) and TRBJ1-5, with D unclear. The CDR3 runs 13 residues. CDR1 is LGHDT and CDR2 is YNNKEL in the germline V gene (reference sequence). V dropped 5 bases and J dropped 0 bases, with 5 bases sitting between them. The CDR3 DNA sequence: TGTGCCAGCAGCTCCTATAGCAATCAGCCCCAGCATTTT. Translated, it gives CASSSYSNQPQHF.

The chain links TRBV3-1 (or the pseudogene TRBV3-2) to TRBJ2-1; 11 bases agree with TRBD2. Trimming at V came to 1 base and at J to 4 bases, leaving 0 bases not matched to a gene. CDR3 length equals 15 residues. Germline V lookup: CDR1 LGHDT, CDR2 YNNKEL (reference sequence). The CDR3 sequence: CASSQGLAGYNEQFF. CDR3 DNA: TGTGCCAGCAGCCAAGGACTAGCGGGATACAATGAGCAGTTCTTC.

CDR3 amino acids: CASTGTGVYNEQFF. Here the CDR3 DNA reads TGTGCCAGTACCGGGACAGGAGTTTACAATGAGCAGTTCTTC. The chain couples TRBV19 to TRBJ2-1, with 8 bases identical to TRBD1. The trim removed 7 bases at V and 4 bases at J, leaving 6 bases unmatched. Germline values: CDR1 LNHDA, CDR2 SQIVND (reference sequence). The CDR3 length is 14 residues.

The rearrangement uses TRBV3-1 (or the pseudogene TRBV3-2) and TRBJ1-1; D gene unclear. CDR1 is LGHDT, CDR2 YNNKEL, per germline (reference sequence). Trimming cost V 3 bases and J 1 base, with 9 bases left between them. The CDR3 is 14 amino acids. The DNA for the CDR3 is TGTGCCAGCAGCCAGGAGCAGAGGAACACTGAAGCTTTCTTT. Encoded protein: CASSQEQRNTEAFF.

V is TRBV11-3 and J is TRBJ2-5; D not certain. The CDR3 has 15 residues. V was pared by 2 bases and J by 1 base, with 11 bases between. In germline, CDR1 is SGHNT, CDR2 YENEEA. The CDR3 coding sequence is TGTGCCAGCAGCTTAAATGGGCAGATCCAAGAGACCCAGTACTTC. Residues: CASSLNGQIQETQYF.

The chain uses TRBV5-8 and TRBJ1-1; tentatively, D is TRBD1 (5 bases). Trimming removed 4 bases from V and 4 bases from J, with 14 bases in between. From germline, CDR1 is SGHTS and CDR2 YDEGEE. The CDR3 runs 14 residues. The CDR3 DNA sequence: TGTGCCAGCAGCGCCAAACCGGGGGTCACTGAAGCTTTCTTT. Residues: CASSAKPGVTEAFF.

The J gene is TRBJ2-7, the V gene TRBV6-5; 8 positions agree with TRBD2. V was clipped by 7 bases and J by 3 bases; unmatched bases: 5. This CDR3 contains 13 residues. The germline gives CDR1 MNHEY, CDR2 SVGAGI. The CDR3 spells CASIGAGGYEQYF. The DNA for the CDR3 is TGTGCCAGCATCGGGGCGGGGGGCTACGAGCAGTACTTC.

This clone was seen just once. The sample carries other DNA sequences with the same CDR3. The chain uses TRBV7-2 and TRBJ2-1; D is ambiguous. This CDR3 has 15 residues. The V gene lost 1 base and the J gene lost 0 bases, with 7 bases spanning the gap. Germline-derived CDR1 and CDR2 are SGHTA and FQGNSA. The CDR3 coding sequence is TGTGCCAGCAGCTTAGACCGGAGCTCCTACAATGAGCAGTTCTTC. Its translation is CASSLDRSSYNEQFF.

The chain has TRBV11-2 and TRBJ1-6, with D maybe TRBD1 (6 bases). Trimming took 10 bases from V and 7 from J, leaving 17 bases between them. Germline CDR1 and CDR2: SGHAT and FQNNGV. The CDR3 runs to 14 residues. The CDR3 nucleotides are TGTGCCACCAACTCCGGGACACCGAATTCACCCCTCCACTTT. This translates into CATNSGTPNSPLHF. Complete variable domain (other parts from reference TRBV11-2 and TRBJ1-6): EAGVAQSPRYKIIEKRQSVAFWCNPISGHATLYWYQQILGQGPKLLIQFQNNGVVDDSQLPKDRFSAERLKGVDSTLKIQPAKLEDSAVYLCATNSGTPNSPLHFGNGTRLTVT.

This clone was seen repeatedly, ten times or more. The chain has TRBV10-3 and TRBJ2-7, with TRBD1 matching over 9 bases. Germline V gives CDR1 ENHRY, CDR2 SYGVKD. The CDR3 covers 13 residues. V shed 8 bases and J 4 bases; nucleotides not matched to a gene: 6. The CDR3 DNA reads TGTGCCATCTCGACAGGGGGTGGTTACGAGCAGTACTTC. Encoded protein: CAISTGGGYEQYF.

The chain couples TRBV11-3 to TRBJ2-1; 8 bases are a match to TRBD1. The CDR3 spans 14 residues. Germline V lookup: CDR1 SGHNT, CDR2 YENEEA. Germline trimming cut 5 bases from V and 7 bases from J; bases unmatched to any gene: 7. The CDR3 coding sequence is TGTGCCAGCAGCACGCGGACAGGGTCTAATGAGCAGTTCTTC. Residues: CASSTRTGSNEQFF.

The V and J genes are TRBV15 and TRBJ1-4; no firm D call. Germline CDR1 and CDR2: LNHNV and YYDKDF (reference sequence). This CDR3 region has 16 residues. Trimming left V 0 bases short and J 2 bases short, with 10 bases between. The CDR3 loop is CATSRDPLETNEKLFF. The CDR3 nucleotides read TGTGCCACCAGCAGAGATCCCTTGGAGACTAATGAAAAACTGTTTTTT. The variable domain in full, completed from reference TRBV15 and TRBJ1-4, reads DAMVIQNPRYQVTQFGKPVTLSCSQTLNHNVMYWYQQKSSQAPKLLFHYYDKDFNNEADTPDNFQSRRPNTSFCFLDIRSPGLGDTAMYLCATSRDPLETNEKLFFGSGTQLSVL.

This sequence joins TRBV14 and TRBJ2-7; no reliable D call. The CDR3 totals 15 residues. V was clipped by 1 base and J by 4 bases, with 14 bases between them. Germline CDR1 is SGHDN and CDR2 is FVKESK. In DNA form, the CDR3 reads TGTGCCAGCAGCCAAGTCTACCGTTCCGGTTACGAGCAGTACTTC. Protein sequence: CASSQVYRSGYEQYF.

This clone appeared once. The rearrangement uses TRBV12-3 or TRBV12-4 and TRBJ2-4, with D maybe TRBD2 (5 bases). CDR3 size: 13 residues. Trimming removed 6 bases at V and 6 bases at J, with 12 bases between. The CDR3 region has the DNA TGTGCCAGCAGCAAAGCCAGCGGAAACATTCAGTACTTC. Translating gives CASSKASGNIQYF.

This clone was detected a few times. V gene TRBV9 combines with J gene TRBJ1-2; D may be TRBD1 (6 bases). The CDR3 is 16 amino acids. The V and J ends lost 0 bases and 2 bases respectively, with 14 bases between them. CDR1 and CDR2 from the germline V gene are SGDLS and YYNGEE. CDR3 protein: CASSVDSGTYNYGYTF. The CDR3 coding sequence is TGTGCCAGCAGCGTAGACTCCGGGACATACAACTATGGCTACACCTTC.

This chain connects TRBV19 to TRBJ2-1, with no clear D. CDR1 and CDR2 (germline): LNHDA, SQIVND (reference sequence). V lost 3 bases to trimming and J lost 3 bases, with 12 bases between them. There are 15 residues in the CDR3. CDR3 DNA: TGTGCCAGTAGTATCTCCCAGGCAAGCTACAATGAGCAGTTCTTC. Amino acid sequence: CASSISQASYNEQFF.

The genes are TRBV4-1 and TRBJ1-1, with D maybe TRBD1 (6 bases). CDR3 size: 15 residues. Trimming shortened V by 0 bases and J by 3 bases, and 11 bases separated the two germline ends. Germline assignment: CDR1 MGHRA and CDR2 YSYEKL. The CDR3 DNA reads TGCGCCAGCAGCCAAGAAAACAGGGATTACACTGAAGCTTTCTTT. Its translation: CASSQENRDYTEAFF.

The chain joins TRBV18 to TRBJ2-7; 9 bases fit TRBD1. Germline V lookup: CDR1 KGHSH, CDR2 LQKENI. Losses at the gene ends were 5 bases for V and 5 bases for J; bases not matched to a gene: 7. CDR3 length: 14 residues. The CDR3 loop is CASSVGQGRDEQYF. In DNA form, the CDR3 reads TGTGCCAGCTCAGTTGGACAGGGGAGGGACGAGCAGTACTTC.

The V gene is TRBV5-4, the J gene TRBJ1-4, with 7 bases that match TRBD1. Germline CDR1 is SGHNT and CDR2 is YYREEE (reference sequence). V gave up 4 bases and J gave up 4 bases; unmatched junction bases: 4. This CDR3 region has 14 residues. The CDR3 loop is CASSLGQDNEKLFF. The CDR3 DNA is TGTGCCAGCAGCCTCGGACAGGATAATGAAAAACTGTTTTTT.